One sample yielded the 20 T cell receptor beta chains listed below, sequenced in a study of blood T cell repertoires in COVID-19. The table came from immunoSEQ multiplex PCR; TCRdb's copy has only in-frame clones and leaves some out. The table lists some 190,000 clones, roughly 88% of them singletons. The sequenced material came from peripheral blood. The receptors come from a man aged 18-30 years with active or convalescent COVID-19.

V and J are TRBV27 and TRBJ1-2, with TRBD1 matching 9 bases. CDR3 length equals 18 residues. Germline loops: CDR1 MNHEY, CDR2 SMNVEV (reference sequence). Germline trimming cut 1 base from V and 7 bases from J; bases unmatched to any gene: 16. This chain's CDR3 is CASSLFPFPGQGSGGYTF. The CDR3 DNA sequence: TGTGCCAGCAGTTTATTCCCTTTCCCGGGACAGGGTAGTGGTGGCTACACCTTC.

This clone was seen a few times. The gene calls are TRBV16 and TRBJ1-6, with D possibly being TRBD1 (5 bases). V shed 1 base and J shed 0 bases, with 10 bases lying between them. This CDR3 spans 17 amino acids. Looked up from germline, CDR1 is KGHSY and CDR2 is FQNENV. The CDR3 loop is CASSQFGGSSYNSPLHF. Written as DNA, the CDR3 is TGTGCCAGCAGCCAATTCGGGGGGAGCTCCTATAATTCACCCCTCCACTTT. Using reference TRBV16 and TRBJ1-6 for the parts outside the CDR3, the full variable domain is GEEVAQTPKHLVRGEGQKAKLYCAPIKGHSYVFWYQQVLKNEFKFLISFQNENVFDETGMPKERFSAKCLPNSPCSLEIQATKLEDSAVYFCASSQFGGSSYNSPLHFGNGTRLTVT.

V gene TRBV9 combines with J gene TRBJ2-2, with D tentatively TRBD2 (5 bases). The CDR3 sequence is 15 residues long. The germline V gene encodes CDR1 SGDLS and CDR2 YYNGEE. The V end lost 0 bases, the J end lost 5 bases, and 11 bases lay between the germline ends. CDR3 protein: CASSVGVPGTGELFF. Written as DNA, the CDR3 is TGTGCCAGCAGCGTAGGGGTCCCGGGAACCGGGGAGCTGTTTTTT.

The chain employs TRBV30 and TRBJ2-3; weak D call: TRBD2 (6 bases). V lost 3 bases, J lost 6 bases, and 19 bases lay in between. The CDR3 totals 15 residues. Germline CDR1 and CDR2: GTSNPN and SVGIG (reference sequence). CDR3 nucleotides: TGTGCCTGGAGCCCGGGGCGGAGCGGGTGGGATACGCAGTATTTT. Its protein is CAWSPGRSGWDTQYF. The full variable domain, in which reference TRBV30 and TRBJ2-3 provide the parts outside the CDR3, is SQTIHQWPATLVQPVGSPLSLECTVEGTSNPNLYWYRQAAGRGLQLLFYSVGIGQISSEVPQNLSASRPQDRQFILSSKKLLLSDSGFYLCAWSPGRSGWDTQYFGPGTRLTVL.

The chain joins TRBV6-5 to TRBJ1-1; D gene ambiguous. V shed 2 bases and J shed 1 base, with 11 bases lying between them. Per the germline V gene, CDR1 is MNHEY and CDR2 is SVGAGI. There are 15 residues in the CDR3. The CDR3 loop is CASSYPGEWNTEAFF. The CDR3 DNA sequence: TGTGCCAGCAGTTACCCCGGTGAATGGAACACTGAAGCTTTCTTT.

This clone has just one count. The CDR3 region has the DNA TGTGCCAGCAGCGCCGACAGGGGGAATGAAAAACTGTTTTTT. As protein: CASSADRGNEKLFF. The rearrangement uses TRBV5-4 and TRBJ1-4; 9 nucleotides line up with TRBD1. J gave up 5 bases and V 4 bases, and 3 bases lay outside the gene matches. The germline V gene encodes CDR1 SGHNT and CDR2 YYREEE (reference sequence). The CDR3 covers 14 residues.

The CDR3 DNA is TGTGCCTGGACTAGAGCTAGCACAGATACGCAGTATTTT. Translation: CAWTRASTDTQYF. The V call is TRBV30, the J call TRBJ2-3, with D uncertain. The CDR3 contains 13 residues. The germline CDR1 and CDR2 sequences are GTSNPN and SVGIG (reference sequence). V was shortened by 4 bases and J by 0 bases, with 8 bases between the two germline ends.

The rearrangement links TRBV5-4 to TRBJ2-7; D may be TRBD2 (6 bases). Trimming cost V 4 bases and J 6 bases, with 11 bases left between them. The germline CDR1 and CDR2 sequences are SGHNT and YYREEE (reference sequence). This CDR3 region has 12 residues. CDR3 coding DNA: TGTGCCAGCAGCACAACCGGGGGCGAGCAGTACTTC. Amino acids: CASSTTGGEQYF.

The CDR3 loop reads CASSLSTGPEQYF. For the CDR3, the DNA is TGTGCCAGCAGTTTATCGACAGGCCCCGAGCAGTACTTC. This chain joins TRBV12-3 or TRBV12-4 and TRBJ2-7; D is perhaps TRBD1 (6 bases). This CDR3 has 13 residues. Trimming took 2 bases from V and 6 from J, leaving 11 bases between them.

This chain connects TRBV19 to TRBJ1-1; a possible D gene is TRBD1 (6 bases). This CDR3 has 14 amino acids. Trimming cost V 8 bases and J 5 bases, with 18 bases left between them. CDR1 and CDR2 from the germline V gene are LNHDA and SQIVND (reference sequence). CDR3 region: CASAYEGGRTEAFF. The CDR3, as DNA: TGTGCCAGTGCCTATGAGGGGGGGCGGACTGAAGCTTTCTTT.

The chain is built from TRBV7-9 and TRBJ1-6; D remains unclear. V was trimmed by 0 bases and J by 10 bases, leaving 13 bases between them. The CDR3 sequence is 15 residues long. Germline lookup yields CDR1 SEHNR and CDR2 FQNEAQ (reference sequence). CDR3 DNA sequence: TGTGCCAGCAGCTTAGCGTGGCAGGAGGAGTCACCCCTCCACTTT. Residues: CASSLAWQEESPLHF.

The chain joins TRBV14 to TRBJ2-1; 9 nucleotides agree with TRBD1. V shed 4 bases and J 6 bases; nucleotides not matched to a gene: 7. This CDR3 has 15 residues. In germline, CDR1 is SGHDN, CDR2 FVKESK. The CDR3 DNA reads TGTGCCAGCAGCCGCCGGGACAGGGCAGCCAATGAGCAGTTCTTC. Its protein is CASSRRDRAANEQFF.

Here the CDR3 reads CASSAEGTDIYNEQFF. CDR3 DNA sequence: TGCGCCAGCAGCGCGGAAGGGACAGATATCTACAATGAGCAGTTCTTC. The chain carries TRBV5-1 and TRBJ2-1; 7 bases map to TRBD1. Germline V gene lookup returns CDR1 SGHRS and CDR2 YFSETQ. The V and J ends lost 4 bases and 3 bases, in that order; junction bases with no gene match: 10. CDR3 length: 16 amino acids. The full variable domain, rest sourced from reference TRBV5-1 and TRBJ2-1, is KAGVTQTPRYLIKTRGQQVTLSCSPISGHRSVSWYQQTPGQGLQFLFEYFSETQRNKGNFPGRFSGRQFSNSRSEMNVSTLELGDSALYLCASSAEGTDIYNEQFFGPGTRLTVL.

The CDR3 is CASKVAGGTGELFF. CDR3 DNA sequence: TGTGCCAGCAAGGTGGCAGGGGGCACCGGGGAGCTGTTTTTT. V usage is TRBV27 and J usage is TRBJ2-2; 7 nucleotides line up with TRBD1. V gave up 7 bases and J gave up 4 bases; unmatched junction bases: 6. The V gene's germline CDR1 is MNHEY and CDR2 SMNVEV (reference sequence). This CDR3 has 14 residues.

Comment on this clone: Relative to the germline gene, one junction end is altered; a read error may explain this. The CDR3 spells CASSLLQALDF. DNA of the CDR3: TGTGCCAGCAGCTTATTGCAGGCCTTAGACTTC. The J gene is TRBJ2-7, the V gene TRBV5-6; no clear D gene. This CDR3 region has 11 residues. From germline, CDR1 is SGHDT and CDR2 YYEEEE. The entire variable domain, with the rest obtained from reference TRBV5-6 and TRBJ2-7, is as follows: DAGVTQSPTHLIKTRGQQVTLRCSPKSGHDTVSWYQQALGQGPQFIFQYYEEEERQRGNFPDRFSGHQFPNYSSELNVNALLLGDSALYLCASSLLQALDFGPGTRLTVT.

The chain joins TRBV5-4 to TRBJ2-7, with D unclear. This CDR3 spans 15 amino acids. V lost 4 bases, J lost 2 bases, and 16 bases lay in between. Germline V gene sequence: CDR1 SGHNT, CDR2 YYREEE (reference sequence). The CDR3 region has the DNA TGTGCCAGCAGCCCCACCCCAGACTTGGCCTACGAGCAGTACTTC. Its translation is CASSPTPDLAYEQYF. Based on the CDR3 plus reference TRBV5-4 and TRBJ2-7, the full variable domain is ETGVTQSPTHLIKTRGQQVTLRCSSQSGHNTVSWYQQALGQGPQFIFQYYREEENGRGNFPPRFSGLQFPNYSSELNVNALELDDSALYLCASSPTPDLAYEQYFGPGTRLTVT.

This chain joins TRBV2 and TRBJ1-6; D call uncertain. V lost 2 bases to trimming and J lost 5 bases, with 7 bases between them. The CDR3 runs 14 residues. CDR1 SNHLY and CDR2 FYNNEI come from the germline V gene. As DNA, the CDR3 is TGTGCCAGCAGTGAATGGGGAGATAATTCACCCCTCCACTTT. The encoded protein is CASSEWGDNSPLHF.

The chain carries TRBV19 and TRBJ2-7, with D perhaps TRBD1 (6 bases). The CDR3 covers 14 residues. The germline CDR1 and CDR2 sequences are LNHDA and SQIVND (reference sequence). Trimming shortened V by 6 bases and J by 3 bases, and 15 bases separated the two germline ends. The CDR3 sequence is CASRVSGTNYEQYF. The CDR3 DNA reads TGTGCCAGTAGAGTTTCCGGGACAAACTACGAGCAGTACTTC.

This sequence joins TRBV29-1 and TRBJ2-2; TRBD2 aligns across 11 bases. The J segment lost 1 base and the V segment lost 1 base, leaving 8 bases of the junction unmatched. The CDR3 runs to 18 residues. CDR1 is SQVTM and CDR2 is ANQGSEA in the germline V gene. The chain's CDR3 is CSVEVSLAGVENTGELFF. The CDR3, as DNA: TGCAGCGTTGAAGTTTCACTAGCGGGAGTTGAGAACACCGGGGAGCTGTTTTTT.

The gene calls are TRBV5-4 and TRBJ1-5; 12 nucleotides match TRBD1. Trimming at V came to 5 bases and at J to 5 bases, leaving 5 bases not matched to a gene. The CDR3 consists of 15 residues. The germline CDR1 and CDR2 sequences are SGHNT and YYREEE (reference sequence). The CDR3, as DNA: TGTGCCAGCAGTTCCGGGACAGGGGGCGATCAGCCCCAGCATTTT. Encoded protein: CASSSGTGGDQPQHF.